Included here is one T cell receptor beta chain sequence, with context. Its target is unknown. This entry comes from a study of T cell responses to AZD1222 COVID-19 vaccine. Overall study findings and caveats: Mapped onto spike, vaccine-associated CD4 TCRs spanned it and were dominant at 160-218 and 743-854. Baseline seropositivity occurred in only a handful of AZD1222 recipients. Without day 14 samples, only post-peak T cell repertoires were studied.

Some clones are missing from TCRdb's copy, which holds only in-frame ones; the method was immunoSEQ multiplex PCR. This table holds approximately 140,000 clones, about 93% found once. Per the germline V gene, CDR1 is MNHNY and CDR2 is SVGAGI (reference sequence). V lost 3 bases to trimming and J lost 3 bases, with 9 bases between them. This CDR3 is 13 amino acids long. The sample was peripheral blood, taken 28 days after the second AZD1222 dose. The chain joins TRBV6-6 to TRBJ2-7; no clear D gene. The TCR originated in an adult who received the AZD1222 COVID-19 vaccine. CDR3 bases: TGTGCCAGCAGTTATTCGTCGATCTACGAGCAGTACTTC. It yields the protein CASSYSSIYEQYF.